These 25 T cell receptor beta chains share one sample of origin, sequenced in a study of cytomegalovirus exposure and HLA in healthy donors. The study ran its PCR with 60 Vbeta and 13 Jbeta primers. Data came from immunoSEQ multiplex PCR; TCRdb stores just in-frame clones and leaves some out. The sample carries around 140,000 clones, approximately 78% recorded once. Specimen: PBMCs. These receptor sequences come from a man younger than 35 in good health and CMV-seropositive.

The V and J genes are TRBV4-1 and TRBJ2-5, with D possibly TRBD2 on 6 matching bases. Per germline, CDR1 MGHRA and CDR2 YSYEKL. V lost 4 bases, J lost 2 bases, and 11 bases lay in between. CDR3 length: 14 amino acids. This chain's CDR3 is CASSRGMGQETQYF. As DNA, the CDR3 is TGCGCCAGCAGCCGCGGGATGGGGCAAGAGACCCAGTACTTC.

This clone was found once. The chain couples TRBV27 to TRBJ2-5; D not resolved. V lost 4 bases and J lost 5, with 14 bases in between. Germline V gene data show CDR1 as MNHEY and CDR2 as SMNVEV (reference sequence). The CDR3 runs 14 residues. The CDR3 region has the DNA TGTGCCAGCAGTTCATTAGAGGTATTGGAGACCCAGTACTTC. It translates to CASSSLEVLETQYF.

The V and J genes are TRBV7-9 and TRBJ2-2; 8 nucleotides agree with TRBD2. This CDR3 has 19 residues. Germline lookup yields CDR1 SEHNR and CDR2 FQNEAQ (reference sequence). The J segment lost 1 base and the V segment lost 1 base, leaving 11 bases of the junction unmatched. The CDR3 sequence is CASSLGGLALNWNTGELFF. CDR3 nucleotides: TGTGCCAGCAGCTTAGGAGGACTAGCCCTAAACTGGAACACCGGGGAGCTGTTTTTT.

This rearrangement joins TRBV4-1 to TRBJ2-7; no definite D call. This CDR3 comprises 13 residues. Germline V gene data show CDR1 as MGHRA and CDR2 as YSYEKL. V lost 2 bases to trimming and J lost 2 bases, with 7 bases between them. The CDR3 coding sequence is TGCGCCAGCAGCCAACGAGAAGCCTACGAGCAGTACTTC. It yields the protein CASSQREAYEQYF.

The rearrangement uses TRBV5-6 and TRBJ2-7, with TRBD1 identical over 10 bases. Germline CDR1 is SGHDT and CDR2 is YYEEEE. The CDR3 extends over 16 amino acids. V was clipped by 4 bases and J by 5 bases; unmatched bases: 12. The CDR3 loop reads CASSPQLDRGFDEQYF. The CDR3 region has the DNA TGTGCCAGCAGCCCGCAGTTGGACAGGGGGTTCGACGAGCAGTACTTC. The whole variable domain, filled in from reference TRBV5-6 and TRBJ2-7, reads DAGVTQSPTHLIKTRGQQVTLRCSPKSGHDTVSWYQQALGQGPQFIFQYYEEEERQRGNFPDRFSGHQFPNYSSELNVNALLLGDSALYLCASSPQLDRGFDEQYFGPGTRLTVT.

The chain combines TRBV6-5 with TRBJ2-7; D is undetermined. This CDR3 is built from 13 residues. With 3 bases removed from V and 2 bases from J, the gap between germline ends came to 8 bases. The germline V gene encodes CDR1 MNHEY and CDR2 SVGAGI. CDR3 nucleotide sequence: TGTGCCAGCAGTTATGCGGCGGCCTACGAGCAGTACTTC. This sequence encodes CASSYAAAYEQYF.

The V call is TRBV2, the J call TRBJ2-7; 7 nucleotides line up with TRBD1. The trim removed 4 bases at V and 1 base at J, leaving 10 bases unmatched. The V gene's germline CDR1 is SNHLY and CDR2 FYNNEI. This CDR3 is 16 amino acids long. This CDR3 reads CASSAQSGDSSYEQYF. The CDR3 DNA reads TGTGCCAGCAGTGCACAATCCGGGGACAGTTCCTACGAGCAGTACTTC.

The chain recombines TRBV28 with TRBJ1-5, with D unresolved. The CDR3 runs to 12 residues. Trimming removed 3 bases at V and 5 bases at J, with 5 bases between. Per the germline V gene, CDR1 is MDHEN and CDR2 is SYDVKM. The DNA of the CDR3 is TGTGCCAGCAGTTTCCAGGATCAGCCCCAGCATTTT. Protein: CASSFQDQPQHF.

In DNA, the CDR3 is TGTGCCAGCAGCTTTTTAGGCCTAGCGGGAGGAAATGAGCAGTTCTTC. This encodes CASSFLGLAGGNEQFF. This rearrangement joins TRBV5-4 to TRBJ2-1, with 11 bases that match TRBD2. Germline V CDR1 and CDR2: SGHNT, YYREEE (reference sequence). CDR3 length equals 16 residues. Losses at the gene ends were 2 bases for V and 7 bases for J; bases not matched to a gene: 8. Full variable domain (rest looked up from reference TRBV5-4 and TRBJ2-1): ETGVTQSPTHLIKTRGQQVTLRCSSQSGHNTVSWYQQALGQGPQFIFQYYREEENGRGNFPPRFSGLQFPNYSSELNVNALELDDSALYLCASSFLGLAGGNEQFFGPGTRLTVL.

V usage is TRBV6-5 and J usage is TRBJ2-7; tentative D call: TRBD2 (5 bases). Trimming took off 4 bases at V and 7 bases at J, with 17 bases between the two ends. The CDR3 covers 14 residues. Germline CDR1 MNHEY, CDR2 SVGAGI. Here the CDR3 reads CASSLDGVRGEQYF. CDR3 nucleotides: TGTGCCAGCAGTTTGGACGGTGTACGAGGGGAGCAGTACTTC.

This rearrangement joins TRBV6-6 to TRBJ2-1, with TRBD2 matching 8 bases. With V trimmed by 6 bases and J by 2 bases, 9 bases remained unmatched. CDR1 and CDR2 from the germline V gene are MNHNY and SVGAGI (reference sequence). CDR3 size: 16 residues. CDR3: CASRPQTSDPYNEQFF. In DNA form, the CDR3 reads TGTGCCAGCAGACCCCAGACTAGCGACCCCTACAATGAGCAGTTCTTC.

The chain uses TRBV14 and TRBJ2-7; TRBD2 matches at 9 bases. CDR1 is SGHDN and CDR2 is FVKESK in the germline V gene. J lost 7 bases, V lost 6 bases, and 1 base had no gene match. The CDR3 is made up of 11 amino acids. The CDR3 protein is CASRSGREQYF. The DNA of the CDR3 is TGTGCCAGCAGAAGCGGGAGGGAGCAGTACTTC.

This clone was detected only once. This sequence joins TRBV2 and TRBJ2-1, with 11 bases aligning to TRBD2. V gave up 4 bases and J gave up 5 bases; unmatched junction bases: 4. Germline-derived CDR1 and CDR2 are SNHLY and FYNNEI. The CDR3 totals 15 residues. The CDR3 reads CASSVGLAENNEQFF. In DNA, the CDR3 is TGTGCCAGCAGTGTGGGACTAGCGGAAAACAATGAGCAGTTCTTC.

The V call is TRBV5-1, the J call TRBJ2-7; weak D call: TRBD2 (6 bases). From germline, CDR1 is SGHRS and CDR2 YFSETQ. The V end lost 4 bases, the J end lost 7 bases, and 15 bases lay between the germline ends. This CDR3 is built from 13 residues. The CDR3 sequence is CASSGDSLGEQYF. In nucleotides, the CDR3 is TGCGCCAGCAGCGGGGACTCCCTAGGGGAGCAGTACTTC.

The chain uses TRBV27 and TRBJ2-7; TRBD2 matches at 7 bases. With 4 bases clipped from V and 4 bases from J, the junction kept 10 bases outside the gene matches. The CDR3 covers 15 residues. Germline CDR1 and CDR2: MNHEY and SMNVEV (reference sequence). In DNA form, the CDR3 reads TGTGCCAGCAGTTCGAAGCCGGGACTACGATACGAGCAGTACTTC. This gives the protein CASSSKPGLRYEQYF.

This clone was picked up a small number of times. The rearrangement links TRBV6-6 to TRBJ2-7, with 8 bases that match TRBD1. Trimming at V came to 8 bases and at J to 2 bases, leaving 5 bases not matched to a gene. The V gene's germline CDR1 is MNHNY and CDR2 SVGAGI (reference sequence). The CDR3 contains 13 residues. This CDR3 is CASLKQGAYEQYF. The CDR3 DNA sequence: TGTGCCAGCTTGAAACAGGGGGCCTACGAGCAGTACTTC.

The V call is TRBV27, the J call TRBJ2-7; tentative D call: TRBD1 (6 bases). Looked up from germline, CDR1 is MNHEY and CDR2 is SMNVEV (reference sequence). The CDR3 runs 14 residues. The V and J ends lost 5 bases and 2 bases respectively, with 13 bases between them. The chain's CDR3 is CASSPFRGTYEQYF. CDR3 sequence (DNA): TGTGCCAGCAGTCCCTTCAGGGGCACCTACGAGCAGTACTTC.

The genes are TRBV27 and TRBJ2-1; a weak D match, TRBD2 (5 bases). The CDR3 extends over 14 amino acids. V was trimmed by 4 bases and J by 2 bases, leaving 9 bases between them. Germline V CDR1 and CDR2: MNHEY, SMNVEV (reference sequence). In DNA form, the CDR3 reads TGTGCCAGCAGTTCCGGCGGGCCCTACAATGAGCAGTTCTTC. It specifies CASSSGGPYNEQFF.

The chain links TRBV27 to TRBJ2-3; 8 bases fit TRBD2. The CDR3 loop spans 15 amino acids. V trimming: 7 bases; J trimming: 6 bases; junction bases outside the gene matches: 12. Germline CDR1 is MNHEY and CDR2 is SMNVEV (reference sequence). The CDR3 sequence: CASTPDGGGRDTQYF. The CDR3 coding sequence is TGTGCCAGCACTCCGGATGGGGGCGGGAGGGATACGCAGTATTTT.

Only one count was recorded for this clone. The V gene is TRBV5-1, the J gene TRBJ2-3; tentative D call: TRBD1 (5 bases). Trimming took off 5 bases at V and 2 bases at J, with 6 bases between the two ends. The CDR3 is 12 amino acids. Germline CDR1 is SGHRS and CDR2 is YFSETQ. CDR3 bases: TGCGCCAGCAGGGGGCTCACAGATACGCAGTATTTT. Amino acid sequence: CASRGLTDTQYF.

This rearrangement joins TRBV23-1 to TRBJ2-7; D uncertain. TRBV23-1 is an ORF, with its function uncertain. Trimming took off 0 bases at V and 1 base at J, with 7 bases between the two ends. This CDR3 spans 14 amino acids. The CDR3 loop is CASSQSNYSYEQYF. CDR3 DNA sequence: TGCGCCAGCAGTCAATCGAACTATTCCTACGAGCAGTACTTC.

The CDR3 DNA is TGCGCCAGCAGCCAACCTTACAGGGGGCCCCACTATGGCTACACCTTC. This gives the protein CASSQPYRGPHYGYTF. V is TRBV4-1 and J is TRBJ1-2; TRBD1 matches 9 bases. The V gene end was trimmed by 2 bases and the J gene end by 3 bases; junction bases not matched to a gene: 7. The CDR3 loop spans 16 amino acids. The germline CDR1 and CDR2 sequences are MGHRA and YSYEKL.

This clone was seen just once. This chain uses TRBV7-2 with TRBJ2-7; possible D gene TRBD2, 5 bases. Germline CDR1 reads SGHTA; CDR2 reads FQGNSA. The V and J ends lost 3 bases and 0 bases respectively, with 12 bases between them. This CDR3 contains 15 residues. CDR3 amino acids: CASSFSAVISYEQYF. CDR3 in DNA: TGTGCCAGCAGCTTTTCAGCGGTTATCTCCTACGAGCAGTACTTC. The full variable domain, its missing parts supplied by reference TRBV7-2 and TRBJ2-7, is GAGVSQSPSNKVTEKGKDVELRCDPISGHTALYWYRQSLGQGLEFLIYFQGNSAPDKSGLPSDRFSAERTGGSVSTLTIQRTQQEDSAVYLCASSFSAVISYEQYFGPGTRLTVT.

This chain links TRBV5-1 with TRBJ1-2, with D unresolved. The length of the CDR3 is 15 residues. Trimming left V 0 bases short and J 0 bases short, with 9 bases between. Germline V gene sequence: CDR1 SGHRS, CDR2 YFSETQ. The CDR3 coding sequence is TGCGCCAGCAGCTTGGAAGTCAGGACTAACTATGGCTACACCTTC. This gives the protein CASSLEVRTNYGYTF. The whole variable domain, remainder taken from reference TRBV5-1 and TRBJ1-2, is KAGVTQTPRYLIKTRGQQVTLSCSPISGHRSVSWYQQTPGQGLQFLFEYFSETQRNKGNFPGRFSGRQFSNSRSEMNVSTLELGDSALYLCASSLEVRTNYGYTFGSGTRLTVV.

This clone was recorded a few times. The genes are TRBV30 and TRBJ1-5; a weak D match, TRBD1 (5 bases). Trimming pared 1 base from V and 7 bases from J, leaving 17 bases between. The CDR3 loop spans 15 amino acids. Germline CDR1 is GTSNPN and CDR2 is SVGIG (reference sequence). The DNA for the CDR3 is TGTGCCTGGAGTGCCATTGGGGGGGTGGGACAGCCCCAGCATTTT. This translates into CAWSAIGGVGQPQHF.